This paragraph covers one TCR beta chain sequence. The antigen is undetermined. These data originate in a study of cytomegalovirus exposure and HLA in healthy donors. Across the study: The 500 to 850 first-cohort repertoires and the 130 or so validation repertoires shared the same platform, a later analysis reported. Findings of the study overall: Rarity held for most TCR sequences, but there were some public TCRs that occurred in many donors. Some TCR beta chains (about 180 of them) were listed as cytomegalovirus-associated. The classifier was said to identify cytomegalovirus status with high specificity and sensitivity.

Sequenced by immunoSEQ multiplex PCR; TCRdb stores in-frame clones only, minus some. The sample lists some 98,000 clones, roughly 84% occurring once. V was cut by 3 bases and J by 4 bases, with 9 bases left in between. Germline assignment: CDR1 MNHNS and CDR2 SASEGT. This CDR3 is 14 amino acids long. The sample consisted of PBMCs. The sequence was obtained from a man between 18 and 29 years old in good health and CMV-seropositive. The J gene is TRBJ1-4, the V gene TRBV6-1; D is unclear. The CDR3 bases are TGTGCCAGCAGTGATGGCGGAAATAATGAAAAACTGTTTTTT. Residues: CASSDGGNNEKLFF.